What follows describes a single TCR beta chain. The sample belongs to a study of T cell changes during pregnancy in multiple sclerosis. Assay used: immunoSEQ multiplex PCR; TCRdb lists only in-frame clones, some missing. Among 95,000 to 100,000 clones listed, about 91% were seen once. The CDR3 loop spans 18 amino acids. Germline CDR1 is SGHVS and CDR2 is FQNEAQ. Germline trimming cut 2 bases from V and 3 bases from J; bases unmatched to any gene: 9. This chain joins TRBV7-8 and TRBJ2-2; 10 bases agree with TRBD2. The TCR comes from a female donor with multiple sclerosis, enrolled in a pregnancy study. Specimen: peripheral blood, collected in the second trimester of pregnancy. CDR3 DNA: TGTGCCAGCAGCTTACTTTTCCTTCTAGCGGGAGACACCGGGGAGCTGTTTTTT. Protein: CASSLLFLLAGDTGELFF. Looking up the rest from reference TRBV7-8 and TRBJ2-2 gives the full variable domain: GAGVSQSPRYKVAKRGQDVALRCDPISGHVSLFWYQQALGQGPEFLTYFQNEAQLDKSGLPSDRFFAERPEGSVSTLKIQRTQQEDSAVYLCASSLLFLLAGDTGELFFGEGSRLTVL.